The entry below describes one T cell receptor beta chain. Using immunoSEQ multiplex PCR, the repertoire was profiled, and TCRdb retains in-frame clones only, with some absent. The top ten hold about 14% of the sample, which has 200,000 to 250,000 clones, about 90% seen once. The ends were cut back, 1 base at V and 6 bases at J, with 6 bases in the middle. The CDR3 loop spans 13 amino acids. Germline loops: CDR1 KGHSH, CDR2 LQKENI. This sample is part of a study of blood T cell repertoires in COVID-19. This sequence joins TRBV18 and TRBJ1-4; D unresolved. This clonotype originated in a man aged 25 to 45 who had been exposed to COVID-19. Sequenced input: PBMCs or T cells enriched from blood (not recorded which). The CDR3 sequence is CASSPRGDEKLFF. CDR3 in DNA: TGTGCCAGCTCACCACGCGGGGATGAAAAACTGTTTTTT. Supplemented by reference TRBV18 and TRBJ1-4, the full variable domain reads NAGVMQNPRHLVRRRGQEARLRCSPMKGHSHVYWYRQLPEEGLKFMVYLQKENIIDESGMPKERFSAEFPKEGPSILRIQQVVRGDSAAYFCASSPRGDEKLFFGSGTQLSVL.